A selection of T cell receptor beta chains follows, all from one sample in a study of CD8+CD57+ T cells in acquired aplastic anemia. Each CDR3 protein is one row after TCRdb ran MiXCR on the reads. The sample lists 300,000 or so distinct CDR3 sequences; around three fifths were seen once. The sequenced sample consisted of sorted CD4+, CD8+, or CD8+CD57+ T cells (not recorded which) from PBMCs. The receptors shown here come from a human donor with aplastic anemia. CDR3s include the opening cysteine and the closing phenylalanine or tryptophan. D genes are given only for firm matches. Clone sizes are given selectively: once, few, many, or a class where the clone is expanded.

V	J	size	length	D	DNA	CDR3
TRBV12-3/TRBV12-4	TRBJ1-2	many	16	.	TGTGCCAGCAGTCCCTCCAGGGCAGGGCGGATCTATGGCTACACCTTC	CASSPSRAGRIYGYTF
TRBV29-1	TRBJ2-1	.	14	TRBD2	TGCAGCGTTGAGTCTAGCGGAGCCTACAATGAGCAGTTCTTC	CSVESSGAYNEQFF
TRBV6-5	TRBJ2-7	many	14	TRBD2	TGTGCCAGCAGTACGACTAGCGGCTCCTACGAGCAGTACTTC	CASSTTSGSYEQYF
TRBV4-3	TRBJ2-5	.	16	TRBD2	TGCGCCAGCAGCCAGGGACTAGTGGGGGGGAGAGAGACCCAGTACTTC	CASSQGLVGGRETQYF
TRBV5-1	TRBJ1-6	.	15	.	TGCGCCAGCAGCTCACAGGGCACCTATAATTCACCCCTCCACTTT	CASSSQGTYNSPLHF
TRBV12-3/TRBV12-4	TRBJ2-1	many	12	.	TGTGCCAGCAGTTTATGGCGGGGTGAGCAGTTCTTC	CASSLWRGEQFF
TRBV5-1	TRBJ2-1	.	15	TRBD2	TGCGCCAGCAGCCAAGCGGGGGCCTCCGGGTATGAGCAGTCCTTC	CASSQAGASGYEQSF
TRBV12-3/TRBV12-4	TRBJ1-1	.	14	TRBD1	TGTGCCAGCCTGGGACAGTACATGAACACTGAAGCTTTCTTT	CASLGQYMNTEAFF
TRBV9	TRBJ1-6	many	15	.	TGTGCCAGCAGCGTAGCGCCGGACAGAGGTTCACCCCTCCACTTT	CASSVAPDRGSPLHF
TRBV2	TRBJ2-5	.	17	TRBD1	TGTGCCAGCAGCCAGACTACCGGGACAGGGGGCTTGGGGACCCAGTACTTC	CASSQTTGTGGLGTQYF
TRBV7-9	TRBJ2-3	.	14	TRBD1	TGTGCCAGCAGCGTGGGACAGGGGGCAGATACGCAGTATTTT	CASSVGQGADTQYF
TRBV5-8	TRBJ1-6	many	14	.	TGTGCCAGCCGCGTTGCGTCGCTTAATTCACCCCTCCACTTT	CASRVASLNSPLHF
TRBV7-9	TRBJ2-7	.	13	.	TGTGCCAGCAGCTTGGACAAAGCCTACGAGCAGTACTTC	CASSLDKAYEQYF
TRBV20-1	TRBJ1-3	.	10	.	TGCAGCGTCGTCGGAAACACCATATATTTT	CSVVGNTIYF
TRBV2	TRBJ2-7	.	16	.	TGTGCCAGCAGTGAAATCTGGGGGCTTCCTCAATACGAGCAGTACTTC	CASSEIWGLPQYEQYF
TRBV5-1	TRBJ1-3	many	15	.	TGCGCCAGCAGCCCAACAGGGAGGGCGGGAAACACCATATATTTT	CASSPTGRAGNTIYF
TRBV5-1	TRBJ2-5	many	14	.	TGCGCCAGCAGAGTTGCGGGGGCTCAAGAGACCCAGTACTTC	CASRVAGAQETQYF
TRBV20-1	TRBJ1-1	.	11	.	TGCAGTGCAAAACAGGGAGCCGATGCTTTCTTT	CSAKQGADAFF